This TCR beta chain emerged from a study of cytomegalovirus exposure and HLA in healthy donors. Clones were sequenced by immunoSEQ multiplex PCR, and TCRdb holds only the in-frame ones, with some missing. Here the sample spans 100,000 to 150,000 clones, 88% being singletons. The V gene end was trimmed by 6 bases and the J gene end by 1 base; junction bases not matched to a gene: 8. CDR3 length: 15 amino acids. Germline V lookup: CDR1 ENHRY, CDR2 SYGVKD. The chain links TRBV10-3 to TRBJ1-1; 7 nucleotides match TRBD1. The receptor was derived from a man younger than 35 in good health and CMV-seronegative. Input material: PBMCs. The CDR3 protein is CAIRGLTGSNTEAFF. DNA for the CDR3: TGTGCCATCAGAGGCCTGACAGGGTCGAACACTGAAGCTTTCTTT.